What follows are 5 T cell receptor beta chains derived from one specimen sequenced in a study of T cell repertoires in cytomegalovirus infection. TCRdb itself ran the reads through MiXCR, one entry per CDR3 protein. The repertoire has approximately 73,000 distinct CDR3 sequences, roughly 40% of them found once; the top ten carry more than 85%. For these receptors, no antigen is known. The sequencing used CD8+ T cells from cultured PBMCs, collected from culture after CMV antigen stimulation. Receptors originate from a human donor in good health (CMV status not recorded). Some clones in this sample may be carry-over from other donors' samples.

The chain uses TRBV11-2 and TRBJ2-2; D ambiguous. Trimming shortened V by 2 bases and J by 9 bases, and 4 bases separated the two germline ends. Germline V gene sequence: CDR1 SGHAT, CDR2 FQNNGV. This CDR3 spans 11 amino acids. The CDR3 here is CASSLLRELFF. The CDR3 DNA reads TGTGCCAGCAGCTTATTACGGGAGCTGTTTTTT.

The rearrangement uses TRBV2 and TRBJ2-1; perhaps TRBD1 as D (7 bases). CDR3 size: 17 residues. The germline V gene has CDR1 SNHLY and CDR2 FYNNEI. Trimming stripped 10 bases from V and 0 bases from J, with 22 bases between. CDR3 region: CATGQDNWRGSYNEQFF. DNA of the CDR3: TGTGCCACCGGACAGGACAACTGGCGGGGCTCCTACAATGAGCAGTTCTTC. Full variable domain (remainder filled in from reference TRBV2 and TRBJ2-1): EPEVTQTPSHQVTQMGQEVILRCVPISNHLYFYWYRQILGQKVEFLVSFYNNEISEKSEIFDDQFSVERPDGSNFTLKIRSTKLEDSAMYFCATGQDNWRGSYNEQFFGPGTRLTVL.

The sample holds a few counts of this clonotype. The CDR3 is CASSWTGTSGELFF. CDR3 in DNA: TGTGCCAGCAGCTGGACAGGGACGTCCGGGGAGCTGTTTTTT. V is TRBV12-3 or TRBV12-4 and J is TRBJ2-2, with TRBD1 matching 8 bases. V shed 6 bases, J shed 6 bases, and the junction held 6 bases outside the gene matches. The CDR3 has 14 residues.

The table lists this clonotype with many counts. For the CDR3, the DNA is TGTGCCAGCAGCTACGGTGGACAGGATGGTGGCACTGAAGCTTTCTTT. Protein product: CASSYGGQDGGTEAFF. The J gene is TRBJ1-1, the V gene TRBV7-6, with TRBD1 matching 7 bases. The CDR3 is 16 residues long. Germline V gene sequence: CDR1 SGHVS, CDR2 FNYEAQ. Germline trimming cut 4 bases from V and 4 bases from J; bases unmatched to any gene: 12.

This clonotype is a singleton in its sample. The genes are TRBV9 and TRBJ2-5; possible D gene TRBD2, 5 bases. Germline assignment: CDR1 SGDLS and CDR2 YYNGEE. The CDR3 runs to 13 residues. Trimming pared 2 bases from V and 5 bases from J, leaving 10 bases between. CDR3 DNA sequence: TGTGCCAGCAGCGTCTTCTCGGGGGAGACCCAGTACTTC. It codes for CASSVFSGETQYF.